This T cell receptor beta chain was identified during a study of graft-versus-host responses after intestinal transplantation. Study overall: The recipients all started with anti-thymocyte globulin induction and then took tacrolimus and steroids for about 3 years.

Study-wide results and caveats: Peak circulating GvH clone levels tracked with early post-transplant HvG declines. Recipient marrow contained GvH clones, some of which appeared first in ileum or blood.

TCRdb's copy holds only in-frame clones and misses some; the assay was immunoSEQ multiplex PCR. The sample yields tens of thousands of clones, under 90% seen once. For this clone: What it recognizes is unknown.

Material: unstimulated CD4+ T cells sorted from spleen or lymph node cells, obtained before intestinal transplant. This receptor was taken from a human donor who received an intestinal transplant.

CDR3 DNA sequence: TGTGCCAGCAGTCCGCGGACAGGGACGGGCAACACCATATATTTT. Translation gives CASSPRTGTGNTIYF. V gene TRBV2 combines with J gene TRBJ1-3; 8 bases align to TRBD1. CDR3 length: 15 residues. The germline V gene encodes CDR1 SNHLY and CDR2 FYNNEI. V lost 5 bases, J lost 7 bases, and 10 bases stayed unmatched.